Below are 13 T cell receptor beta chains sequenced from a single sample in a study of blood T cell repertoires in COVID-19 (dated by TCRdb to between 2020 and 2021). To prepare the library, the immunoSEQ multiplex PCR assay was applied. This is the immuneACCESS table as TCRdb keeps it, with only in-frame sequences that have V and J called. A part of the clones is gone; compared with another copy, unresolved V genes explain less than half, and the rest is unexplained. The sample table shows tens of thousands of clones, and around 73% are seen once. The ten largest clones take up 25% to 35% of the sample. Sequences were obtained from peripheral blood. The receptors here all came from a woman aged 70-85 years with acute or convalescent COVID-19.

This clone occurred a few times. V gene TRBV19 combines with J gene TRBJ2-7; D is perhaps TRBD1 (6 bases). Trimming shortened V by 5 bases and J by 2 bases, and 13 bases separated the two germline ends. The CDR3 is 14 residues long. Germline lookup yields CDR1 LNHDA and CDR2 SQIVND (reference sequence). The CDR3 nucleotides are TGTGCCAGTAGTGGACAGAGCAGTACCTACGAGCAGTACTTC. Translation: CASSGQSSTYEQYF.

The genes are TRBV2 and TRBJ2-1; 11 bases are shared with TRBD2. The CDR3 is 15 residues long. The V segment lost 9 bases and the J segment 5 bases; nucleotides outside the gene matches: 9. Germline V gene sequence: CDR1 SNHLY, CDR2 FYNNEI. In nucleotides, the CDR3 is TGTGCCAGATCAGGACTAGCGGGTACCGACAATGAGCAGTTCTTC. This gives the protein CARSGLAGTDNEQFF.

The chain combines TRBV30 with TRBJ1-6; D is undetermined. The ends were cut back, 3 bases at V and 9 bases at J, with 12 bases in the middle. The CDR3 length is 13 residues. The germline CDR1 and CDR2 sequences are GTSNPN and SVGIG (reference sequence). In DNA form, the CDR3 reads TGTGCCTGGAGGTGGAGGTCTGGTTCACCCCTCCACTTT. Translation gives CAWRWRSGSPLHF. The full variable domain, with the rest looked up from reference TRBV30 and TRBJ1-6, is SQTIHQWPATLVQPVGSPLSLECTVEGTSNPNLYWYRQAAGRGLQLLFYSVGIGQISSEVPQNLSASRPQDRQFILSSKKLLLSDSGFYLCAWRWRSGSPLHFGNGTRLTVT.

The chain employs TRBV4-1 and TRBJ2-3, with 7 positions matching TRBD1. The CDR3 contains 16 residues. V shed 0 bases and J 4 bases; nucleotides not matched to a gene: 7. Germline loops: CDR1 MGHRA, CDR2 YSYEKL. The CDR3 DNA reads as TGCGCCAGCAGCCAAGAACCGCGGACAGGCTCAGATACGCAGTATTTT. Translating gives CASSQEPRTGSDTQYF.

J is TRBJ2-3 and V is TRBV10-3, with 7 bases identical to TRBD2. J gave up 0 bases and V 2 bases, and 14 bases lay outside the gene matches. Germline V gene lookup returns CDR1 ENHRY and CDR2 SYGVKD. The CDR3 runs 19 residues. CDR3 sequence reads: CAISEPWGGSATSTDTQYF. The CDR3 DNA reads TGTGCCATCAGTGAGCCGTGGGGCGGGAGCGCGACTAGCACAGATACGCAGTATTTT.

The rearrangement links TRBV4-1 to TRBJ1-5, with no clear D. The CDR3 contains 17 residues. In germline, CDR1 is MGHRA, CDR2 YSYEKL. The V and J ends lost 0 bases and 2 bases respectively, with 14 bases between them. CDR3 region: CASSQDPRAIGNQPQHF. The CDR3, as DNA: TGCGCCAGCAGCCAAGACCCCCGAGCCATAGGCAATCAGCCCCAGCATTTT.

Remarks on this clone: Different DNA sequences within this sample yield the same CDR3. The chain has TRBV30 and TRBJ2-2; unclear D gene. V dropped 2 bases and J dropped 7 bases, with 8 bases sitting between them. Germline V lookup: CDR1 GTSNPN, CDR2 SVGIG (reference sequence). The CDR3 is 12 amino acids. DNA for the CDR3: TGTGCCTGGAGTTTCTCTCGCGGGGAGCTGTTTTTT. Its protein product is CAWSFSRGELFF.

The CDR3 is CASSQAGTAFVADTQYF. The CDR3 bases are TGTGCCAGCAGCCAGGCCGGGACAGCATTTGTGGCAGATACGCAGTATTTT. The V and J genes are TRBV3-1 (or the pseudogene TRBV3-2) and TRBJ2-3; 7 bases are a match to TRBD1. CDR1 is LGHDT, CDR2 YNNKEL, per germline (reference sequence). The CDR3 runs 17 residues. V dropped 3 bases and J dropped 4; count of bases not matched to a gene: 13.

The V call is TRBV6-5, the J call TRBJ1-1, with 9 bases fitting TRBD1. The CDR3 runs 14 residues. The V gene end was trimmed by 8 bases and the J gene end by 7 bases; junction bases not matched to a gene: 11. Germline loops: CDR1 MNHEY, CDR2 SVGAGI. In DNA, the CDR3 is TGTGCCAGCGCCTCTGACGGGACAGGGAGTGAAGCTTTCTTT. Residues: CASASDGTGSEAFF.

The chain employs TRBV6-5 and TRBJ1-2, with a tentative D call TRBD1 (6 bases). The CDR3 has 15 amino acids. The germline gives CDR1 MNHEY, CDR2 SVGAGI. V lost 3 bases and J 5 bases, leaving 16 bases between the germline ends. The CDR3 nucleotides read TGTGCCAGCAGTTATTTCAGACAGGACCGGTATGGCTACACCTTC. It yields the protein CASSYFRQDRYGYTF.

By sample share, this clone is hyperexpanded. The chain couples TRBV5-1 to TRBJ2-4; possibly TRBD1 for D (5 bases). CDR1 and CDR2 from the germline V gene are SGHRS and YFSETQ. The CDR3 contains 14 residues. Between the trimmed V and J ends, which lost 0 bases and 7 bases, there was a span of 11 bases. The CDR3 DNA reads TGCGCCAGCAGCTTGGAGGCGGCAGGGAACATTCAGTACTTC. Translating it yields CASSLEAAGNIQYF.

The sample holds one count of this clone. The rearrangement links TRBV18 to TRBJ2-2, with a tentative D call TRBD1 (6 bases). Germline V lookup: CDR1 KGHSH, CDR2 LQKENI. The V gene lost 3 bases and the J gene lost 0 bases, with 8 bases spanning the gap. The CDR3 covers 15 residues. The CDR3 here is CASSPDRANTGELFF. DNA for the CDR3: TGTGCCAGCTCACCGGACAGAGCGAACACCGGGGAGCTGTTTTTT.

There are a few counts of this clone. This chain's CDR3 is CAWGNRADTIYF. The CDR3 DNA is TGTGCCTGGGGAAACAGGGCTGACACCATATATTTT. V is TRBV30 and J is TRBJ1-3; D is perhaps TRBD1 (6 bases). Germline-derived CDR1 and CDR2 are GTSNPN and SVGIG (reference sequence). Trimming took off 5 bases at V and 8 bases at J, with 13 bases between the two ends. The CDR3 runs 12 residues. The entire variable domain, with the rest obtained from reference TRBV30 and TRBJ1-3, is as follows: SQTIHQWPATLVQPVGSPLSLECTVEGTSNPNLYWYRQAAGRGLQLLFYSVGIGQISSEVPQNLSASRPQDRQFILSSKKLLLSDSGFYLCAWGNRADTIYFGEGSWLTVV.